These 19 T cell receptor beta chains originate from one sample sequenced in a study of T cells in Graves' hyperthyroidism and ophthalmopathy. Amplified TCR beta CDR3 regions came from RNA transcripts. The HTBI primer set was used in a first-round RT-PCR of the TCR CDR3. TCRdb redid the calling of the multiplex PCR reads with MiXCR, one entry per CDR3 protein. The sample includes 540,000 or so distinct CDR3 sequences, about 45% of them seen just once. Material: peripheral blood or thyroid tissue (not recorded which). The source is an adult woman with Graves' disease, either hyperthyroidism or ophthalmopathy (not recorded which).

The J gene is TRBJ1-5, the V gene TRBV10-3; the D is unclear. CDR3 length: 13 amino acids. V shed 5 bases and J shed 1 base, with 6 bases lying between them. Germline-derived CDR1 and CDR2 are ENHRY and SYGVKD. CDR3 in amino acids: CAISPGSNQPQHF. CDR3 DNA: TGTGCCATCAGTCCCGGAAGCAATCAGCCCCAGCATTTT.

This clonotype was observed many times. The chain links TRBV7-2 to TRBJ2-7; D is possibly TRBD1 or TRBD2 (5 bases each). The CDR3 contains 12 residues. Germline values: CDR1 SGHTA, CDR2 FQGNSA. V lost 3 bases and J lost 5, with 8 bases in between. CDR3 loop: CASSFRGHEQYF. The CDR3 nucleotides are TGTGCCAGCAGCTTCCGGGGCCACGAGCAGTACTTC.

The chain is built from TRBV2 and TRBJ1-5, with TRBD1 matching over 7 bases. This CDR3 is 15 amino acids long. J gave up 2 bases and V 4 bases, and 5 bases lay outside the gene matches. Per germline, CDR1 SNHLY and CDR2 FYNNEI. The CDR3 DNA follows: TGTGCCAGCAGTGCTACCGACAGGGGCAATCAGCCCCAGCATTTT. Protein: CASSATDRGNQPQHF.

This clonotype was counted many times. This rearrangement joins TRBV7-6 to TRBJ2-7; possibly TRBD1 or TRBD2 for D (6 bases each). V lost 0 bases and J 4 bases, leaving 16 bases between the germline ends. The CDR3 runs to 16 residues. Germline loops: CDR1 SGHVS, CDR2 FNYEAQ. The DNA of the CDR3 is TGTGCCAGCAGCTTAGCTGCCGGGGGCGTGGATTACGAGCAGTACTTC. The encoded protein is CASSLAAGGVDYEQYF. The full variable domain, its missing parts supplied by reference TRBV7-6 and TRBJ2-7, is GAGVSQSPRYKVTKRGQDVALRCDPISGHVSLYWYRQALGQGPEFLTYFNYEAQQDKSGLPNDRFSAERPEGSISTLTIQRTEQRDSAMYRCASSLAAGGVDYEQYFGPGTRLTVT.

In this sample, this clonotype turned up many times. V gene TRBV19 combines with J gene TRBJ1-5, with D maybe TRBD1 (5 bases). There are 15 residues in the CDR3. The V and J ends lost 7 bases and 3 bases respectively, with 16 bases between them. Per the germline V gene, CDR1 is LNHDA and CDR2 is SQIVND (reference sequence). The CDR3 sequence: CASTGRRTHNQPQHF. In DNA, the CDR3 is TGTGCCAGTACCGGGAGACGGACACACAATCAGCCCCAGCATTTT.

This clonotype was detected a few times. This chain uses TRBV29-1 with TRBJ2-7; 7 bases align to TRBD1. The CDR3 covers 14 residues. With V trimmed by 7 bases and J by 0 bases, 9 bases remained unmatched. Germline V CDR1 and CDR2: SQVTM, ANQGSEA. The DNA of the CDR3 is TGCAGCGCGCAGACAGGGAACCCCTCCTACGAGCAGTACTTC. Its protein is CSAQTGNPSYEQYF.

This sequence joins TRBV7-3 and TRBJ1-1; 7 bases fit TRBD1. Germline V gene data show CDR1 as SGHTA and CDR2 as FQGTGA. V lost 5 bases, J lost 5 bases, and 5 bases stayed unmatched. This CDR3 has 13 residues. CDR3 residues: CASSVRQGTEAFF. The CDR3 nucleotides are TGTGCCAGCAGCGTACGACAGGGAACTGAAGCTTTCTTT.

This clonotype was counted many times. The chain employs TRBV12-3 or TRBV12-4 and TRBJ1-6, with D possibly matching TRBD1 (5 bases). The CDR3 covers 14 residues. Between the trimmed V and J ends, which lost 5 bases and 9 bases, there was a span of 14 bases. CDR3 DNA sequence: TGTGCCAGCAGTCTCAGGGTGCGGGGTTCACCCCTCCACTTT. Amino acid sequence: CASSLRVRGSPLHF.

The chain employs TRBV7-3 and TRBJ2-5; D might be TRBD1 (6 bases). Trimming cost V 6 bases and J 1 base, with 18 bases left between them. Per germline, CDR1 SGHTA and CDR2 FQGTGA. The CDR3 extends over 16 amino acids. Written as DNA, the CDR3 is TGTGCCAGCAGTGCTAGAGATGTAGGGGGCCAAGAGACCCAGTACTTC. Protein: CASSARDVGGQETQYF.

The J gene is TRBJ1-2, the V gene TRBV11-2; 7 nucleotides match TRBD1. The CDR3 is 15 residues long. J lost 2 bases, V lost 8 bases, and 11 bases had no gene match. Germline assignment: CDR1 SGHAT and CDR2 FQNNGV. CDR3 region: CASGSWGQRNYGYTF. The CDR3 bases are TGTGCCAGCGGTTCCTGGGGACAGAGAAACTATGGCTACACCTTC.

At least ten counts were recorded for this clonotype. The chain carries TRBV11-3 and TRBJ2-2, with D unresolved. The CDR3 contains 13 residues. The germline V gene has CDR1 SGHNT and CDR2 YENEEA. V lost 5 bases, J lost 4 bases, and 8 bases lay in between. The CDR3 region has the DNA TGTGCCAGCAGCACTTCAAGCACCGGGGAGCTGTTTTTT. Encoded protein: CASSTSSTGELFF.

The CDR3 DNA sequence: TGTGCCACCTCTCCTCTTCCTGACAGTTCCTACGAGCAGTACTTC. It translates to CATSPLPDSSYEQYF. The chain recombines TRBV15 with TRBJ2-7; D might be TRBD1 (5 bases). Germline lookup yields CDR1 LNHNV and CDR2 YYDKDF (reference sequence). This CDR3 spans 15 amino acids. V dropped 8 bases and J dropped 1 base, with 18 bases sitting between them.

For this clonotype: This could be a read error, since a much larger clone is one nucleotide away. The rearrangement uses TRBV4-1 and TRBJ2-7; no reliable D call. Looked up from germline, CDR1 is MGHRA and CDR2 is YSYEKL. This CDR3 is built from 15 residues. The CDR3 nucleotides read TGCCCCAGCAGCCAAGCAAGGATTGGGACCTACGAGCAGTACTTC. It encodes CPSSQARIGTYEQYF.

This clonotype has a count of ten or more. The chain joins TRBV9 to TRBJ2-5; D may be TRBD1 (7 bases). In germline, CDR1 is SGDLS, CDR2 YYNGEE. Trimming shortened V by 2 bases and J by 2 bases, and 10 bases separated the two germline ends. This CDR3 has 14 residues. The CDR3 DNA sequence: TGTGCCAGCAGCGTGACAGGGAGGCAAGAGACCCAGTACTTC. This encodes CASSVTGRQETQYF.

Turning to this clonotype: A read error may account for a junction end that differs from germline. This rearrangement joins TRBV6-2 or TRBV6-3 to TRBJ2-7, with 7 bases lining up with TRBD1. Germline loops: CDR1 MNHEY, CDR2 SVGEGT. This CDR3 has 16 residues. The CDR3 coding sequence is TGCGCCAGCAGCTTACGGGACAGTTCCGGACAGGACGAGCAGTACTTC. It encodes CASSLRDSSGQDEQYF.

This chain joins TRBV7-9 and TRBJ2-5; D is perhaps TRBD1 or TRBD2 (6 bases each). With 5 bases removed from V and 9 bases from J, the gap between germline ends came to 13 bases. CDR3 size: 12 residues. The germline V gene encodes CDR1 SEHNR and CDR2 FQNEAQ (reference sequence). CDR3: CASSPRGGSQYF. The DNA of the CDR3 is TGTGCCAGCAGCCCCAGAGGGGGGTCCCAGTACTTC. Filled out from reference TRBV7-9 and TRBJ2-5, the complete variable domain reads DTGVSQNPRHKITKRGQNVTFRCDPISEHNRLYWYRQTLGQGPEFLTYFQNEAQLEKSRLLSDRFSAERPKGSFSTLEIQRTEQGDSAMYLCASSPRGGSQYFGPGTRLLVL.

J is TRBJ1-5 and V is TRBV2; D unclear. In germline, CDR1 is SNHLY, CDR2 FYNNEI. This CDR3 has 16 amino acids. The V gene lost 1 base and the J gene lost 6 bases, with 16 bases spanning the gap. The CDR3 DNA follows: TGTGCCAGCAGTGAAGGCACGGTCCGGGCAGGTCAGCCCCAGCATTTT. Translated: CASSEGTVRAGQPQHF.

This sequence joins TRBV2 and TRBJ2-7, with 7 nucleotides matching TRBD1. The CDR3 is 12 residues long. Germline V lookup: CDR1 SNHLY, CDR2 FYNNEI. The CDR3 here is CAPGTVTYEQYF. CDR3 nucleotides: TGTGCACCCGGGACAGTGACCTACGAGCAGTACTTC. Full variable domain (missing parts from reference TRBV2 and TRBJ2-7): EPEVTQTPSHQVTQMGQEVILRCVPISNHLYFYWYRQILGQKVEFLVSFYNNEISEKSEIFDDQFSVERPDGSNFTLKIRSTKLEDSAMYFCAPGTVTYEQYFGPGTRLTVT.

This chain joins TRBV7-8 and TRBJ2-1, with D perhaps TRBD2 (5 bases). This CDR3 comprises 15 residues. In germline, CDR1 is SGHVS, CDR2 FQNEAQ. V gave up 0 bases and J gave up 0 bases, with 6 bases separating them. This CDR3 is CASSLAGSSYNEQFF. The CDR3 bases are TGTGCCAGCAGCTTAGCGGGGAGCTCCTACAATGAGCAGTTCTTC.